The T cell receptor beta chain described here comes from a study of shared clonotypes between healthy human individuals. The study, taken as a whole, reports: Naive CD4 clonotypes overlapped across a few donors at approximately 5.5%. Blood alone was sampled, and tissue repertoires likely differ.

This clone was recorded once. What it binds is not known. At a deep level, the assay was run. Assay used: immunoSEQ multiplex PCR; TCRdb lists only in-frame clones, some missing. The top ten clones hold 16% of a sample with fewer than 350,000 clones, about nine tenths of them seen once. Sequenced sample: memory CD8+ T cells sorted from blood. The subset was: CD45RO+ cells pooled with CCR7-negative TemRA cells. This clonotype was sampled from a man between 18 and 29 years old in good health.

CDR3 sequence (DNA): TGTGCCAGCAGCTCGCCCCGGGCCTCGACGGGAGGCTACACCTTC. It specifies CASSSPRASTGGYTF. The chain has TRBV11-2 and TRBJ1-2; D is uncertain. Germline CDR1 and CDR2: SGHAT and FQNNGV. The CDR3 sequence is 15 residues long. The V end was cut by 4 bases, the J end by 8 bases, with 20 bases between.